The rows below give T cell receptor beta chains drawn from one sample of a study of glioma-infiltrating T cells. TCRdb re-called the multiplex PCR reads with MiXCR, one entry per CDR3 protein. The data hold roughly 190,000 distinct CDR3 sequences, with 32% observed a single time. The sequenced material came from glioma tissue, nonneoplastic brain tissue, or PBMCs (not recorded which). All receptors come from a human donor with low-grade glioma or glioblastoma, undergoing nonglioma brain surgery, or in good health (not recorded which). Each CDR3 is given with its conserved first and last residue. D genes are given only for firm matches. Clone size appears in some rows only: once, few, many, or a class for an expanded clone.

D gene: .
V gene: TRBV28
J gene: TRBJ2-3
clone size: many
CDR3 DNA: TGTGCCAGCAGTCCACCTGCCACGGATACGCAGTATTTT
CDR3 protein: CASSPPATDTQYF

D gene: .
V gene: TRBV5-1
J gene: TRBJ2-7
clone size: few
CDR3 DNA: TGCGCCAGCAGGGGCTCCGGCTACGAGCAGTACTTC
CDR3 protein: CASRGSGYEQYF

D gene: TRBD2
V gene: TRBV11-2
J gene: TRBJ2-3
clone size: .
CDR3 DNA: TGTGCCAGCAGCTCCGGGACTAGCGGATACACAGATACGCAGTATTTT
CDR3 protein: CASSSGTSGYTDTQYF

D gene: TRBD2
V gene: TRBV20-1
J gene: TRBJ2-1
clone size: many
CDR3 DNA: TGCAGTGCTAGGGGTGCTACGGGACTAGCGACCAATGAGCAGTTCTTC
CDR3 protein: CSARGATGLATNEQFF

D gene: .
V gene: TRBV11-2
J gene: TRBJ2-7
clone size: few
CDR3 DNA: TGTGCCAGCAGCTTAGCCGGCGGGTTCCTATACGAGCAGTACTTC
CDR3 protein: CASSLAGGFLYEQYF

D gene: .
V gene: TRBV19
J gene: TRBJ2-1
clone size: many
CDR3 DNA: TGTGCCAGTAGTACGGCGGGGACTCGTGCCCTCTTC
CDR3 protein: CASSTAGTRALF

D gene: TRBD2
V gene: TRBV20-1
J gene: TRBJ2-5
clone size: .
CDR3 DNA: TGCAGCGCCGAGGTGGGACTGACTAGCGGGAGCCAAGAGACCCAGTACTTC
CDR3 protein: CSAEVGLTSGSQETQYF

D gene: TRBD2
V gene: TRBV11-2
J gene: TRBJ2-4
clone size: many
CDR3 DNA: TGTGCCAGCAGCCCAATTAGCGGGCCCAAAAACATTCAGTACTTC
CDR3 protein: CASSPISGPKNIQYF

D gene: .
V gene: TRBV11-2
J gene: TRBJ2-1
clone size: many
CDR3 DNA: TGTGCCAGCAGCTTAAGTAGCCTAAATGAGCAGTTCTTC
CDR3 protein: CASSLSSLNEQFF

D gene: .
V gene: TRBV12-3/TRBV12-4
J gene: TRBJ2-1
clone size: once
CDR3 DNA: TGTGCCAGCAGTTTCGGGCCGCAGGCTTCCTACAATGAGCAGTTCTTC
CDR3 protein: CASSFGPQASYNEQFF

D gene: .
V gene: TRBV7-2
J gene: TRBJ2-7
clone size: many
CDR3 DNA: TGTGCCAGCAGCTTATATTTGGGGGGACCAGACTACGAGCAGTACTTC
CDR3 protein: CASSLYLGGPDYEQYF

D gene: .
V gene: TRBV28
J gene: TRBJ2-7
clone size: .
CDR3 DNA: TGCGCCAGCAGTTTGGGGATGCTGTACGAGCAGTACTTC
CDR3 protein: CASSLGMLYEQYF